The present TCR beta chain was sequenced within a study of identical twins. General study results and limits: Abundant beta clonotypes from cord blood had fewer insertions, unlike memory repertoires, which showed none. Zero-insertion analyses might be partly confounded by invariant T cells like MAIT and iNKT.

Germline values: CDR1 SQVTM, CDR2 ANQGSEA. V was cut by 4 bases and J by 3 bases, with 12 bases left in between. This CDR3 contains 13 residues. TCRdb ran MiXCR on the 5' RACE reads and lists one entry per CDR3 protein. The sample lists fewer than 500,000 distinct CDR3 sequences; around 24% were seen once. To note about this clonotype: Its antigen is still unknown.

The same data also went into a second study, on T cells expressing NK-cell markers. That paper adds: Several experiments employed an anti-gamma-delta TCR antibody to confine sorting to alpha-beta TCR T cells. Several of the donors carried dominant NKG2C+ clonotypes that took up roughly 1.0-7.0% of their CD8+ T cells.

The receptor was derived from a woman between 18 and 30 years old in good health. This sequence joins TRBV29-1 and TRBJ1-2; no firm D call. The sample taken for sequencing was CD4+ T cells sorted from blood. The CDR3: CSVGTVFDYGYTF. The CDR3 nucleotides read TGCAGCGTTGGGACGGTTTTTGACTATGGCTACACCTTC.